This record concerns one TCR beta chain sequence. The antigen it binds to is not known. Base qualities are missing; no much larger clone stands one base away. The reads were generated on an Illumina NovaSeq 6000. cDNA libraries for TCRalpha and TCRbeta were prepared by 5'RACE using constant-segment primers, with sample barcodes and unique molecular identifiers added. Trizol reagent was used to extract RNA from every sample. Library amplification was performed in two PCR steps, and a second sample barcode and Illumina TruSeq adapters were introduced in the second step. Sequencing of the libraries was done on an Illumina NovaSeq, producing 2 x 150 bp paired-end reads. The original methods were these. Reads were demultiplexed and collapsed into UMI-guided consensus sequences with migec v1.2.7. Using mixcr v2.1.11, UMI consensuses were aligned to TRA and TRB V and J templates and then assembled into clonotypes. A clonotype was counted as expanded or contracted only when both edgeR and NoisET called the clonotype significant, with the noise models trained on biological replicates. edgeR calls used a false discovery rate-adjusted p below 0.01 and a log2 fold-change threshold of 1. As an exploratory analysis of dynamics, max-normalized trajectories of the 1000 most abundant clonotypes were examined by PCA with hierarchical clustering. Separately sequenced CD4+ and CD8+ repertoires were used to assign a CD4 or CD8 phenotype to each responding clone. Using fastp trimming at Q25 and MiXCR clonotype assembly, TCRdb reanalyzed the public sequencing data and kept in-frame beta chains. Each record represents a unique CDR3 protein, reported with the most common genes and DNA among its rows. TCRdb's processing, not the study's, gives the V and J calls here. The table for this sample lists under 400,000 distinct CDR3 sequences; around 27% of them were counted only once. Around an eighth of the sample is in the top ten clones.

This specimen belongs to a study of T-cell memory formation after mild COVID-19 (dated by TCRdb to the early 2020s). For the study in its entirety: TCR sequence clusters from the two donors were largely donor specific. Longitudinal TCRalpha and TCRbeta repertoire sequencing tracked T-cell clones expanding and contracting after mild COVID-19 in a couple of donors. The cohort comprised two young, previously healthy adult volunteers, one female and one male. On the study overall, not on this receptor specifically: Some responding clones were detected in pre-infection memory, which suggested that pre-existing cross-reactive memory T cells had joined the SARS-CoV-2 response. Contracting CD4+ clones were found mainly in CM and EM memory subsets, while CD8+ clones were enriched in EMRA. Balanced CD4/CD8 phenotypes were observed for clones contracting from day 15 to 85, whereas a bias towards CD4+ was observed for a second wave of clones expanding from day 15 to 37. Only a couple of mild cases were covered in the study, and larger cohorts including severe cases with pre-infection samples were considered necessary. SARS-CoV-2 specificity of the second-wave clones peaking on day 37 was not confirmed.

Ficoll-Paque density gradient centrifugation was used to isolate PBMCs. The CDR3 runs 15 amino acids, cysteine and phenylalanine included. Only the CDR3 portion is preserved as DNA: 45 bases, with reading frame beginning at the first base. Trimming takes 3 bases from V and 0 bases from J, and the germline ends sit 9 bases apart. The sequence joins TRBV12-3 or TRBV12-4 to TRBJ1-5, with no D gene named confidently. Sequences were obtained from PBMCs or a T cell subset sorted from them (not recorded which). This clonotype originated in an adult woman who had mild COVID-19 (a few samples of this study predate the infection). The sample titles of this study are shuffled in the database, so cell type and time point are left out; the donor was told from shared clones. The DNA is TGTGCCAGCAGTTTCAGGCTAAATAGCAATCAGCCCCAGCATTTT. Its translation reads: CASSFRLNSNQPQHF.